The 29 T cell receptor beta chains reported below all come from one sample, sequenced in a study of siplizumab effects on memory and regulatory T cells (dated by TCRdb to between 2018 and 2021). The library was generated by the immunoSEQ multiplex PCR assay. Sourced from immuneACCESS, this table was stored by TCRdb with only in-frame sequences that have V and J called. A share of the clones is absent; for the studies checked, an unresolved V gene accounts for under half, and the remainder has no known explanation. The sample contains more than 85,000 clones, about 91% of them found a single time. The ten biggest clones cover around 0.7% of the sample. Sequencing used Tregs sorted from blood. These receptors were collected from a human donor in good health.

The genes are TRBV14 and TRBJ2-5; a possible D gene is TRBD1 (6 bases). Trimming stripped 2 bases from V and 5 bases from J, with 15 bases between. Germline CDR1 reads SGHDN; CDR2 reads FVKESK. The CDR3 runs to 15 residues. CDR3 DNA: TGTGCCAGCAGCCAATGGGCAGGGGATGTGGAGACCCAGTACTTC. Its translation is CASSQWAGDVETQYF.

This rearrangement joins TRBV10-2 to TRBJ2-5, with D hard to call. In germline, CDR1 is WSHSY, CDR2 SAAADI. This CDR3 contains 13 residues. The V and J ends lost 6 bases and 5 bases respectively, with 13 bases between them. CDR3 DNA sequence: TGCGCCAGCAGAAGAACGGGCTTCGAGACCCAGTACTTC. This codes for CASRRTGFETQYF.

The V gene is TRBV5-1, the J gene TRBJ2-5; 8 bases line up with TRBD2. There are 14 residues in the CDR3. Per the germline V gene, CDR1 is SGHRS and CDR2 is YFSETQ. J lost 2 bases, V lost 3 bases, and 3 bases had no gene match. In nucleotides, the CDR3 is TGCGCCAGCAGCTCGGGGGGGAAACAAGAGACCCAGTACTTC. It specifies CASSSGGKQETQYF.

This chain links TRBV2 with TRBJ2-3, with 11 nucleotides matching TRBD2. V trimming: 6 bases; J trimming: 5 bases; junction bases outside the gene matches: 7. The germline CDR1 and CDR2 sequences are SNHLY and FYNNEI. The CDR3 consists of 15 residues. DNA for the CDR3: TGTGCCAGCAGCATTAGCGGGAGGGCCATAGATACGCAGTATTTT. The encoded protein is CASSISGRAIDTQYF.

The V gene is TRBV6-1, the J gene TRBJ2-7; a weak D match, TRBD2 (5 bases). CDR1 is MNHNS, CDR2 SASEGT, per germline. The CDR3 consists of 15 residues. Deletions cut 1 base from V and 3 bases from J, with 13 bases between. The CDR3 sequence: CASSEGAGLYYEQYF. CDR3 in DNA: TGTGCCAGCAGTGAAGGGGCGGGCCTCTACTACGAGCAGTACTTC.

The gene calls are TRBV18 and TRBJ1-5; D is unresolved. The CDR3 covers 14 residues. Germline CDR1 is KGHSH and CDR2 is LQKENI. V gave up 3 bases and J gave up 7 bases, with 13 bases separating them. CDR3 amino acids: CASSPLRGTQPQHF. CDR3 DNA: TGTGCCAGCTCACCTTTGCGGGGTACCCAGCCCCAGCATTTT.

The chain carries TRBV27 and TRBJ2-1; maybe TRBD2 (5 bases). Deletions cut 3 bases from V and 2 bases from J, with 11 bases between. Germline values: CDR1 MNHEY, CDR2 SMNVEV (reference sequence). This CDR3 has 15 amino acids. CDR3 sequence (DNA): TGTGCCAGCAGTTTCGGGAAACCCCCCTACAATGAGCAGTTCTTC. Its protein product is CASSFGKPPYNEQFF.

V is TRBV7-9 and J is TRBJ1-3; perhaps TRBD1 as D (5 bases). The ends were cut back, 5 bases at V and 8 bases at J, with 19 bases in the middle. CDR3 length: 15 amino acids. Germline V gene sequence: CDR1 SEHNR, CDR2 FQNEAQ (reference sequence). This chain's CDR3 is CASSQRGQPRDTIYF. The CDR3 DNA is TGTGCCAGCAGCCAACGAGGCCAGCCCAGGGACACCATATATTTT. The full variable domain, with the rest looked up from reference TRBV7-9 and TRBJ1-3, is DTGVSQNPRHKITKRGQNVTFRCDPISEHNRLYWYRQTLGQGPEFLTYFQNEAQLEKSRLLSDRFSAERPKGSFSTLEIQRTEQGDSAMYLCASSQRGQPRDTIYFGEGSWLTVV.

This chain joins TRBV11-2 and TRBJ2-3; D assignment may be TRBD1 or TRBD2 (5 bases each). Trimming shortened V by 2 bases and J by 2 bases, and 17 bases separated the two germline ends. Looked up from germline, CDR1 is SGHAT and CDR2 is FQNNGV. The CDR3 is 17 amino acids. In nucleotides, the CDR3 is TGTGCCAGCAGCTTATTCTCCGGGACCTTTCTCACAGATACGCAGTATTTT. Translating gives CASSLFSGTFLTDTQYF.

The J gene is TRBJ2-1, the V gene TRBV7-9; D is perhaps TRBD1 (6 bases). The germline V gene encodes CDR1 SEHNR and CDR2 FQNEAQ (reference sequence). The CDR3 has 13 residues. V lost 4 bases and J 7 bases, leaving 11 bases between the germline ends. The chain's CDR3 is CASSSYTGNEQFF. CDR3 nucleotides: TGTGCCAGCAGCTCCTATACAGGGAATGAGCAGTTCTTC.

CDR3 sequence: CASSLQDRRNQPQHF. The CDR3 nucleotides are TGTGCCAGCAGTCTCCAGGACAGGCGCAATCAGCCCCAGCATTTT. The chain employs TRBV28 and TRBJ1-5, with 7 positions matching TRBD1. With 5 bases clipped from V and 2 bases from J, the junction kept 6 bases outside the gene matches. This CDR3 is 15 amino acids long. Germline V CDR1 and CDR2: MDHEN, SYDVKM.

The V and J genes are TRBV4-1 and TRBJ1-2; D is unresolved. The germline V gene encodes CDR1 MGHRA and CDR2 YSYEKL. V lost 0 bases to trimming and J lost 5 bases, with 25 bases between them. This CDR3 is 19 amino acids long. CDR3: CASSQDRFGRHSRTYGYTF. CDR3 in DNA: TGCGCCAGCAGCCAAGATAGGTTCGGGCGTCACAGCCGGACTTATGGCTACACCTTC.

A single count supports this clone. Other nucleotide sequences in the sample specify the same CDR3. V is TRBV18 and J is TRBJ2-3; D call uncertain. In germline, CDR1 is KGHSH, CDR2 LQKENI. The CDR3 covers 11 residues. The V end was cut by 2 bases, the J end by 5 bases, with 2 bases between. The CDR3 sequence is CASSPGDTQYF. As DNA, the CDR3 is TGTGCCAGCTCACCAGGAGATACGCAGTATTTT.

V gene TRBV10-2 combines with J gene TRBJ2-3; possible D gene TRBD1, 5 bases. CDR1 and CDR2 from the germline V gene are WSHSY and SAAADI. The V gene lost 7 bases and the J gene lost 3 bases, with 11 bases spanning the gap. The CDR3 length is 13 residues. DNA for the CDR3: TGCGCCAGCATCAGGGTGGGGACAGATACGCAGTATTTT. This sequence encodes CASIRVGTDTQYF.

The sample holds a few counts of this clone. The chain recombines TRBV29-1 with TRBJ1-1; D unresolved. Per the germline V gene, CDR1 is SQVTM and CDR2 is ANQGSEA. Deletions cut 5 bases from V and 3 bases from J, with 13 bases between. This CDR3 contains 13 residues. The CDR3 region has the DNA TGCAGCGTTTGGGGAATGTGGGACACTGAAGCTTTCTTT. Its translation: CSVWGMWDTEAFF. Full variable domain (missing parts from reference TRBV29-1 and TRBJ1-1): SAVISQKPSRDICQRGTSLTIQCQVDSQVTMMFWYRQQPGQSLTLIATANQGSEATYESGFVIDKFPISRPNLTFSTLTVSNMSPEDSSIYLCSVWGMWDTEAFFGQGTRLTVV.

The rearrangement links TRBV12-5 to TRBJ1-1, with 8 nucleotides matching TRBD1. The CDR3 contains 15 residues. V lost 3 bases and J lost 5; bases outside the gene matches: 8. Germline V gene lookup returns CDR1 LGHNT and CDR2 FRNRAP. In DNA, the CDR3 is TGTGCTAGTGGTTTTGTCAGGGGGCTCAGGACTGAAGCTTTCTTT. Protein: CASGFVRGLRTEAFF. Looking up the rest from reference TRBV12-5 and TRBJ1-1 gives the full variable domain: DARVTQTPRHKVTEMGQEVTMRCQPILGHNTVFWYRQTMMQGLELLAYFRNRAPLDDSGMPKDRFSAEMPDATLATLKIQPSEPRDSAVYFCASGFVRGLRTEAFFGQGTRLTVV.

The chain is built from TRBV11-2 and TRBJ1-4; D might be TRBD1 (5 bases). V was cut by 6 bases and J by 8 bases, with 13 bases left in between. CDR3 size: 13 residues. Germline CDR1 SGHAT, CDR2 FQNNGV. The CDR3 is CASRRQGEEKLFF. Here the CDR3 DNA reads TGTGCCAGCAGGCGGCAGGGCGAAGAAAAACTGTTTTTT.

The rearrangement joins TRBV9 to TRBJ2-5; no definite D call. V lost 4 bases to trimming and J lost 2 bases, with 12 bases between them. Germline CDR1 reads SGDLS; CDR2 reads YYNGEE. CDR3 size: 14 residues. The CDR3 region is CASSPARGQETQYF. CDR3 in DNA: TGTGCCAGCAGCCCCGCCCGCGGACAAGAGACCCAGTACTTC.

This chain uses TRBV25-1 with TRBJ1-1, with D possibly matching TRBD1 (6 bases). Germline V gene data show CDR1 as MGHDK and CDR2 as SYGVNS. CDR3 length: 18 residues. Deletions cut 0 bases from V and 1 base from J, with 18 bases between. CDR3 sequence: CASSEYPGAQSTNTEAFF. The CDR3 DNA sequence: TGTGCCAGCAGTGAATATCCGGGGGCTCAGTCTACGAACACTGAAGCTTTCTTT. Full variable domain (outside the CDR3, taken from reference TRBV25-1 and TRBJ1-1): EADIYQTPRYLVIGTGKKITLECSQTMGHDKMYWYQQDPGMELHLIHYSYGVNSTEKGDLSSESTVSRIRTEHFPLTLESARPSHTSQYLCASSEYPGAQSTNTEAFFGQGTRLTVV.

This chain links TRBV5-1 with TRBJ2-1; TRBD2 matches at 16 bases. CDR3 size: 16 residues. Losses at the gene ends were 3 bases for V and 9 bases for J; bases not matched to a gene: 6. The germline V gene encodes CDR1 SGHRS and CDR2 YFSETQ. CDR3: CASSSGLAGGPGEQFF. The CDR3 DNA reads TGCGCCAGCAGCTCGGGACTAGCGGGAGGGCCGGGTGAGCAGTTCTTC.

V is TRBV19 and J is TRBJ2-2; 12 nucleotides line up with TRBD2. The germline gives CDR1 LNHDA, CDR2 SQIVND (reference sequence). Trimming took 1 base from V and 1 from J; bases not matched to a gene: 1. The length of the CDR3 is 17 residues. This chain's CDR3 is CASSIGGLAGNTGELFF. In DNA form, the CDR3 reads TGTGCCAGTAGTATAGGGGGACTAGCGGGGAACACCGGGGAGCTGTTTTTT.

The chain uses TRBV7-9 and TRBJ2-6, with 9 bases that match TRBD2. The CDR3 consists of 16 residues. Germline CDR1 SEHNR, CDR2 FQNEAQ (reference sequence). V shed 3 bases, J shed 2 bases, and the junction held 2 bases outside the gene matches. In DNA, the CDR3 is TGTGCCAGCAGCTTGTTAGCGGGAGCTGGGGCCAACGTCCTGACTTTC. Translated: CASSLLAGAGANVLTF.

V usage is TRBV6-5 and J usage is TRBJ2-4; D remains ambiguous. Germline V CDR1 and CDR2: MNHEY, SVGAGI. Trimming stripped 5 bases from V and 8 bases from J, with 13 bases between. This CDR3 has 13 residues. In nucleotides, the CDR3 is TGTGCCAGCAGTCCTGTGATAAGCGACATTCAGTACTTC. Translated, it gives CASSPVISDIQYF.

The rearrangement links TRBV7-9 to TRBJ2-5, with 11 bases identical to TRBD1. Losses at the gene ends were 3 bases for V and 4 bases for J; bases not matched to a gene: 4. The CDR3 extends over 15 amino acids. CDR1 and CDR2 (germline): SEHNR, FQNEAQ (reference sequence). CDR3 residues: CASSFSGTGGETQYF. The CDR3, as DNA: TGTGCCAGCAGCTTCTCCGGGACAGGGGGAGAGACCCAGTACTTC.

J is TRBJ2-7 and V is TRBV6-1; tentative D call: TRBD2 (6 bases). Trimming removed 4 bases at V and 6 bases at J, with 16 bases between. The CDR3 contains 14 residues. Looked up from germline, CDR1 is MNHNS and CDR2 is SASEGT. Here the CDR3 reads CASSGSGGYREQYF. CDR3 nucleotides: TGTGCCAGCAGTGGGTCAGGAGGGTACCGCGAGCAGTACTTC.

This clone has just one count. This rearrangement joins TRBV23-1 to TRBJ2-2; TRBD2 agrees at 11 bases. TRBV23-1 is an ORF; its function is uncertain. V gave up 4 bases and J gave up 5 bases; unmatched junction bases: 21. The CDR3 has 21 amino acids. Here the CDR3 reads CASSPTGTSGSYAGDTGELFF. The CDR3, as DNA: TGCGCCAGCAGTCCAACCGGGACTAGCGGATCCTACGCCGGAGATACCGGGGAGCTGTTTTTT.

The chain is built from TRBV5-6 and TRBJ2-5; 8 bases match TRBD2. Per the germline V gene, CDR1 is SGHDT and CDR2 is YYEEEE. The CDR3 has 18 amino acids. The V and J ends lost 0 bases and 5 bases, in that order; junction bases with no gene match: 15. Here the CDR3 reads CASSLESGTRAPWETQYF. The DNA for the CDR3 is TGTGCCAGCAGCTTGGAATCCGGGACTAGGGCCCCGTGGGAGACCCAGTACTTC. The full variable domain, with the rest looked up from reference TRBV5-6 and TRBJ2-5, is DAGVTQSPTHLIKTRGQQVTLRCSPKSGHDTVSWYQQALGQGPQFIFQYYEEEERQRGNFPDRFSGHQFPNYSSELNVNALLLGDSALYLCASSLESGTRAPWETQYFGPGTRLLVL.

This clone was seen a single time. The V gene is TRBV9, the J gene TRBJ1-2; D is possibly TRBD1 (5 bases). The CDR3 contains 16 residues. With 1 base removed from V and 0 bases from J, the gap between germline ends came to 13 bases. Germline V gene data show CDR1 as SGDLS and CDR2 as YYNGEE. CDR3 coding DNA: TGTGCCAGCAGCGTACTTCTTTCAGGGTCTAACTATGGCTACACCTTC. Its protein product is CASSVLLSGSNYGYTF.

The V and J genes are TRBV23-1 and TRBJ2-5; maybe TRBD2 (6 bases). TRBV23-1 is identified as an open reading frame with a role that is uncertain. This CDR3 spans 16 amino acids. The V and J ends lost 2 bases and 5 bases respectively, with 18 bases between them. The CDR3 here is CASSQRASRGWETQYF. CDR3 nucleotide sequence: TGCGCCAGCAGTCAACGGGCCAGTCGGGGGTGGGAGACCCAGTACTTC.